The 26 T cell receptor beta chains given below trace back to one sample, sequenced in a study of cytomegalovirus exposure and HLA in healthy donors. Assay used: immunoSEQ multiplex PCR; TCRdb lists only in-frame clones, some missing. The table has about 57,000 clones, roughly 90% seen once. What was sequenced was PBMCs. The receptors come from a woman in her late teens or twenties in good health and CMV-seronegative.

V and J are TRBV13 and TRBJ2-7; possible D gene TRBD1, 6 bases. The V end lost 3 bases, the J end lost 5 bases, and 11 bases lay between the germline ends. The CDR3 is 13 residues long. CDR1 PRHDT and CDR2 FYEKMQ come from the germline V gene (reference sequence). The CDR3 bases are TGTGCCAGCAGCTTGGCCAGGGGCCACGAGCAGTACTTC. This codes for CASSLARGHEQYF.

The V and J genes are TRBV6-5 and TRBJ2-1, with TRBD2 as a possible D gene (6 bases). Trimming removed 4 bases at V and 0 bases at J, with 10 bases between. The CDR3 runs 15 residues. Germline V gene lookup returns CDR1 MNHEY and CDR2 SVGAGI. The CDR3 nucleotides are TGTGCCAGCAGTTTTATGCGGGACTCCTACAATGAGCAGTTCTTC. Translating it yields CASSFMRDSYNEQFF.

J is TRBJ2-7 and V is TRBV13; D gene uncertain. The V gene's germline CDR1 is PRHDT and CDR2 FYEKMQ (reference sequence). CDR3 length equals 12 residues. Between the trimmed V and J ends, which lost 2 bases and 3 bases, there was a span of 5 bases. The CDR3 coding sequence is TGTGCCAGCAGCTTAATGTACTACGAGCAGTACTTC. Translated: CASSLMYYEQYF.

The chain has TRBV5-4 and TRBJ1-6; possible D gene TRBD1, 5 bases. The germline V and J ends were trimmed by 4 bases and 11 bases, with 16 bases remaining between them. CDR1 SGHNT and CDR2 YYREEE come from the germline V gene (reference sequence). This CDR3 comprises 14 residues. As DNA, the CDR3 is TGTGCCAGCAGCCCCACAGGCGAGGCGCCACCCCTCCACTTT. Protein sequence: CASSPTGEAPPLHF.

The J gene is TRBJ1-2, the V gene TRBV28; a possible D gene is TRBD1 (5 bases). V was trimmed by 4 bases and J by 6 bases, leaving 24 bases between them. CDR3 length: 17 residues. The germline gives CDR1 MDHEN, CDR2 SYDVKM. CDR3 in DNA: TGTGCCAGCAGTTCCCCGGGGAGGGGCGAAGGCAGGGATGGCTACACCTTC. Protein: CASSSPGRGEGRDGYTF.

J is TRBJ2-7 and V is TRBV28, with 7 bases that match TRBD2. After removal of 5 bases from V and 3 bases from J, the junction contained 10 bases not matched to a gene. This CDR3 has 15 residues. Germline V gene data show CDR1 as MDHEN and CDR2 as SYDVKM. For the CDR3, the DNA is TGTGCCAGCAGTGTCCCTTTGGGGGAGGGCTACGAGCAGTACTTC. Translation gives CASSVPLGEGYEQYF.

The chain links TRBV10-2 to TRBJ1-1; 8 nucleotides match TRBD1. The germline gives CDR1 WSHSY, CDR2 SAAADI. V was pared by 5 bases and J by 4 bases, with 6 bases of the junction left unmatched. The CDR3 is 14 residues long. CDR3 region: CASSKDRGVTEAFF. The DNA of the CDR3 is TGCGCCAGCAGTAAAGACAGGGGCGTCACTGAAGCTTTCTTT.

The chain links TRBV4-1 to TRBJ1-1; weak D call: TRBD1 (6 bases). Germline CDR1 reads MGHRA; CDR2 reads YSYEKL. Trimming removed 4 bases from V and 0 bases from J, with 18 bases in between. The CDR3 extends over 17 amino acids. The CDR3 bases are TGCGCCAGCAGCCGAGAAGAAACAGGGATTATGAACACTGAAGCTTTCTTT. Its protein product is CASSREETGIMNTEAFF.

The V call is TRBV7-9, the J call TRBJ1-2; 7 positions match TRBD1. The CDR3 has 15 residues. CDR1 is SEHNR and CDR2 is FQNEAQ in the germline V gene (reference sequence). The J segment lost 3 bases and the V segment lost 4 bases, leaving 8 bases of the junction unmatched. The CDR3 nucleotides are TGTGCCAGCAGCTCCGTCACCGGGACAGACTATGGCTACACCTTC. Encoded protein: CASSSVTGTDYGYTF.

The V gene is TRBV5-1, the J gene TRBJ2-1, with TRBD2 matching over 9 bases. The CDR3 covers 16 residues. Trimming at V came to 1 base and at J to 5 bases, leaving 7 bases not matched to a gene. The germline V gene encodes CDR1 SGHRS and CDR2 YFSETQ. The CDR3 loop reads CASSLSGGRVNNEQFF. CDR3 DNA: TGCGCCAGCAGCTTGTCGGGCGGGAGGGTAAACAATGAGCAGTTCTTC.

This sequence joins TRBV2 and TRBJ1-2; 9 bases agree with TRBD1. The V gene's germline CDR1 is SNHLY and CDR2 FYNNEI. The CDR3 spans 13 residues. V trimming: 8 bases; J trimming: 7 bases; junction bases outside the gene matches: 8. The CDR3 nucleotides read TGTGCCAGCGGACAGGGGATTTTTGGTGGCTACACCTTC. Amino acid sequence: CASGQGIFGGYTF.

The chain has TRBV7-2 and TRBJ2-6; D ambiguous. This CDR3 has 16 residues. Trimming cost V 1 base and J 4 bases, with 11 bases left between them. Germline assignment: CDR1 SGHTA and CDR2 FQGNSA. CDR3 nucleotide sequence: TGTGCCAGCAGCTTAGTTCCCAGTAACGGGGCCAACGTCCTGACTTTC. Translated: CASSLVPSNGANVLTF.

The count of this clone is one. The rearrangement links TRBV19 to TRBJ2-1; TRBD2 matches at 14 bases. Per the germline V gene, CDR1 is LNHDA and CDR2 is SQIVND (reference sequence). CDR3 length: 13 amino acids. V gave up 8 bases and J gave up 8 bases; unmatched junction bases: 2. The CDR3 DNA reads TGTGCCAGTGGGACTAGCGGGAGCGATGAGCAGTTCTTC. It is translated as CASGTSGSDEQFF.

The chain uses TRBV19 and TRBJ2-3; a possible D gene is TRBD1 (5 bases). Germline CDR1 reads LNHDA; CDR2 reads SQIVND (reference sequence). Trimming took off 4 bases at V and 3 bases at J, with 17 bases between the two ends. This CDR3 comprises 16 residues. CDR3 nucleotides: TGTGCCAGTAGTACATGGGGCGCGGCAAAGACAGATACGCAGTATTTT. Translation gives CASSTWGAAKTDTQYF.

The V gene is TRBV28, the J gene TRBJ2-1; 13 nucleotides align to TRBD2. This CDR3 is built from 19 residues. V was clipped by 4 bases and J by 4 bases; unmatched bases: 13. Germline V gene lookup returns CDR1 MDHEN and CDR2 SYDVKM. CDR3 sequence (DNA): TGTGCCAGCAGTTCGTCAGGACTAGCGGGAGAGGGAGGGTACAATGAGCAGTTCTTC. Translation: CASSSSGLAGEGGYNEQFF.

The chain employs TRBV5-1 and TRBJ2-2, with D perhaps TRBD1 (6 bases). The CDR3 totals 17 residues. Germline V gene sequence: CDR1 SGHRS, CDR2 YFSETQ. Trimming shortened V by 4 bases and J by 2 bases, and 18 bases separated the two germline ends. The chain's CDR3 is CASSRTGLGANTGELFF. The CDR3 coding sequence is TGCGCCAGCAGCAGAACAGGGTTGGGGGCTAACACCGGGGAGCTGTTTTTT.

The chain uses TRBV4-1 and TRBJ1-3; D not certain. Germline V lookup: CDR1 MGHRA, CDR2 YSYEKL. V was pared by 6 bases and J by 0 bases, with 9 bases between. The CDR3 extends over 14 amino acids. CDR3 DNA sequence: TGCGCCAGCAGACAGATTCTCTCTGGAAACACCATATATTTT. Amino acid sequence: CASRQILSGNTIYF.

Here the CDR3 reads CASSSLFTSGAYNEQFF. The CDR3 region has the DNA TGTGCCAGCAGTTCCCTTTTTACTAGCGGGGCCTACAATGAGCAGTTCTTC. This chain joins TRBV27 and TRBJ2-1, with 10 bases identical to TRBD2. The CDR3 totals 17 residues. The V and J ends lost 4 bases and 2 bases, in that order; junction bases with no gene match: 8. Germline V gene lookup returns CDR1 MNHEY and CDR2 SMNVEV (reference sequence).

The chain has TRBV5-1 and TRBJ2-1; 12 nucleotides align to TRBD2. V shed 0 bases and J 6 bases; nucleotides not matched to a gene: 7. Germline V gives CDR1 SGHRS, CDR2 YFSETQ. CDR3 length: 17 amino acids. DNA for the CDR3: TGCGCCAGCAGCTTGGTTTCCGGACTAGCGGGGCCCAATGAGCAGTTCTTC. Its translation is CASSLVSGLAGPNEQFF.

Worth noting for this clone: In the same sample, other DNA sequences code for this CDR3. The V gene is TRBV4-2, the J gene TRBJ2-7, with TRBD1 identical over 9 bases. CDR3 size: 17 residues. The V gene's germline CDR1 is LGHNA and CDR2 YNFKEQ. V gave up 3 bases and J gave up 7 bases; unmatched junction bases: 16. The CDR3 loop is CASSQASEGTGSVEQYF. The CDR3 DNA reads as TGTGCCAGCAGCCAGGCCTCTGAAGGGACAGGGTCCGTTGAGCAGTACTTC.

The rearrangement joins TRBV11-2 to TRBJ1-5; 8 nucleotides match TRBD1. The CDR3 runs 13 residues. The V gene's germline CDR1 is SGHAT and CDR2 FQNNGV. Losses at the gene ends were 5 bases for V and 7 bases for J; bases not matched to a gene: 4. The CDR3 region is CASSPDRDQPQHF. In DNA, the CDR3 is TGTGCCAGCAGCCCGGACAGGGACCAGCCCCAGCATTTT.

This clone was counted a single time. V usage is TRBV25-1 and J usage is TRBJ2-1; D is perhaps TRBD1 (6 bases). The CDR3 has 15 amino acids. CDR1 and CDR2 (germline): MGHDK, SYGVNS. V lost 4 bases and J 5 bases, leaving 15 bases between the germline ends. Here the CDR3 reads CASSVHRDNNNEQFF. The CDR3 coding sequence is TGTGCCAGCAGTGTTCACCGGGACAATAACAATGAGCAGTTCTTC.

The chain employs TRBV5-8 and TRBJ2-7; no reliable D call. V was clipped by 2 bases and J by 6 bases, with 15 bases between them. In germline, CDR1 is SGHTS, CDR2 YDEGEE. CDR3 length: 14 amino acids. DNA for the CDR3: TGTGCCAGCAGCTTCACTCTAGTGGTGGGCGAGCAGTACTTC. Its protein is CASSFTLVVGEQYF. The variable domain in full, completed from reference TRBV5-8 and TRBJ2-7, reads EAGVTQSPTHLIKTRGQQATLRCSPISGHTSVYWYQQALGLGLQFLLWYDEGEERNRGNFPPRFSGRQFPNYSSELNVNALELEDSALYLCASSFTLVVGEQYFGPGTRLTVT.

V usage is TRBV30 and J usage is TRBJ2-3, with 7 bases fitting TRBD1. The CDR3 sequence is 15 residues long. Germline trimming cut 5 bases from V and 0 bases from J; bases unmatched to any gene: 8. Germline lookup yields CDR1 GTSNPN and CDR2 SVGIG (reference sequence). CDR3 in amino acids: CAWGLGQPSTDTQYF. The CDR3 DNA sequence: TGTGCCTGGGGATTGGGACAGCCTAGCACAGATACGCAGTATTTT.

This clone is labeled as medium-sized. The chain has TRBV29-1 and TRBJ2-2, with a possible D match to TRBD1 (6 bases). The CDR3 consists of 14 residues. Germline assignment: CDR1 SQVTM and CDR2 ANQGSEA. Trimming shortened V by 6 bases and J by 1 base, and 12 bases separated the two germline ends. CDR3 DNA sequence: TGCAGCGTGCCCGGGACAATGAACACCGGGGAGCTGTTTTTT. Translating it yields CSVPGTMNTGELFF.

This clone showed up just a few times. This chain joins TRBV9 and TRBJ1-6, with 7 bases fitting TRBD1. Trimming cost V 0 bases and J 6 bases; bases outside gene matches: 3. In germline, CDR1 is SGDLS, CDR2 YYNGEE. CDR3 length: 15 amino acids. CDR3 nucleotides: TGTGCCAGCAGCGTAGAGGCAGGGGGTAATTCACCCCTCCACTTT. It is translated as CASSVEAGGNSPLHF.